Each of the 22 T cell receptor beta chains below was sequenced from the same sample in a study of Ad26.COV2.S vaccination and SARS-CoV-2 variants. Treatment: around 19 received Ad26.COV2.S at low or high dose, single or two shots; about 5 received placebo; per-sample allocation not given. Samples came from day 63 after the first vaccine or placebo injection. Measured with immunoSEQ multiplex PCR; TCRdb has only the in-frame clones, and not every one. The sample holds just over 350,000 clones, 70% to 90% seen once. Material: peripheral blood, obtained in a trial of Ad26.COV2.S vaccine versus placebo. The receptors here all came from a person aged 18-60 years who received the Ad26.COV2.S COVID-19 vaccine or a placebo.

This rearrangement joins TRBV4-1 to TRBJ1-1; a possible D gene is TRBD1 (5 bases). The CDR3 totals 15 residues. Germline V gene data show CDR1 as MGHRA and CDR2 as YSYEKL. V was trimmed by 3 bases and J by 4 bases, leaving 15 bases between them. The CDR3 loop reads CASSHRGTVSTEAFF. The CDR3 coding sequence is TGCGCCAGCAGCCACCGAGGGACCGTCTCCACTGAAGCTTTCTTT.

The chain has TRBV9 and TRBJ2-5; D is unresolved. The V gene's germline CDR1 is SGDLS and CDR2 YYNGEE. CDR3 length equals 13 residues. The ends were cut back, 8 bases at V and 5 bases at J, with 16 bases in the middle. The CDR3 region is CARKGSGYETQYF. The CDR3, as DNA: TGTGCCAGAAAGGGATCGGGTTATGAGACCCAGTACTTC.

The rearrangement joins TRBV11-2 to TRBJ2-7; TRBD1 agrees at 10 bases. Unmatched junction bases numbered 9, after V lost 7 bases and J lost 9 bases. The CDR3 has 13 residues. Germline CDR1 is SGHAT and CDR2 is FQNNGV. CDR3 loop: CASKLTGGVLQYF. In DNA form, the CDR3 reads TGTGCCAGCAAACTGACAGGGGGCGTCTTGCAGTACTTC.

This clone was detected only a few times. This chain links TRBV4-1 with TRBJ1-1, with TRBD1 as a possible D gene (5 bases). There are 13 residues in the CDR3. The germline V and J ends were trimmed by 6 bases and 1 base, with 9 bases remaining between them. Germline assignment: CDR1 MGHRA and CDR2 YSYEKL. The CDR3 reads CASRPGGNTEAFF. DNA of the CDR3: TGCGCCAGCAGGCCTGGGGGGAACACTGAAGCTTTCTTT.

The chain carries TRBV11-2 and TRBJ2-7, with D unresolved. The CDR3 totals 12 residues. V lost 5 bases, J lost 3 bases, and 8 bases lay in between. Germline V gene data show CDR1 as SGHAT and CDR2 as FQNNGV. CDR3 region: CASSPNSYEQYF. CDR3 DNA: TGTGCCAGCAGCCCCAATAGCTACGAGCAGTACTTC.

The V and J genes are TRBV10-3 and TRBJ2-7; 13 bases are shared with TRBD2. The junction had 10 bases not matched to a gene; V was cut back by 4 bases and J by 4 bases. The CDR3 spans 17 residues. Per germline, CDR1 ENHRY and CDR2 SYGVKD. Here the CDR3 DNA reads TGTGCCATCAGTGGCAGCTCCGGACTAGCGGGAGTTTACGAGCAGTACTTC. This codes for CAISGSSGLAGVYEQYF.

The chain carries TRBV3-1 (or the pseudogene TRBV3-2) and TRBJ1-1; a weak D match, TRBD1 (5 bases). V was trimmed by 4 bases and J by 3 bases, leaving 15 bases between them. Germline V gene lookup returns CDR1 LGHDT and CDR2 YNNKEL (reference sequence). The length of the CDR3 is 15 residues. The DNA of the CDR3 is TGTGCCAGCAGCCGGGGGGAGGTGGGGCACACTGAAGCTTTCTTT. Its protein product is CASSRGEVGHTEAFF.

The genes are TRBV7-9 and TRBJ2-2; TRBD1 matches 8 bases. The germline CDR1 and CDR2 sequences are SEHNR and FQNEAQ (reference sequence). V lost 5 bases, J lost 7 bases, and 9 bases stayed unmatched. The CDR3 is made up of 15 amino acids. This chain's CDR3 is CASSLQGVGHGELFF. CDR3 nucleotide sequence: TGTGCCAGCAGCCTACAGGGGGTAGGACACGGGGAGCTGTTTTTT.

The V call is TRBV5-1, the J call TRBJ2-7; 13 positions match TRBD2. The length of the CDR3 is 15 residues. CDR1 and CDR2 (germline): SGHRS, YFSETQ. With 7 bases clipped from V and 3 bases from J, the junction kept 7 bases outside the gene matches. The CDR3 DNA follows: TGCGCCAGCGACCCGGGACTAGCGGGGTTCTACGAGCAGTACTTC. This codes for CASDPGLAGFYEQYF.

The table lists this clone with a few counts. V and J are TRBV5-6 and TRBJ1-4; D is ambiguous. The V end lost 2 bases, the J end lost 8 bases, and 19 bases lay between the germline ends. The CDR3 is 16 amino acids. CDR1 is SGHDT and CDR2 is YYEEEE in the germline V gene. CDR3 bases: TGTGCCAGCAGCTTTTCGGGGAACCCGTCTGGAGAAAAACTGTTTTTT. It translates to CASSFSGNPSGEKLFF.

The chain links TRBV5-1 to TRBJ1-1, with TRBD1 matching over 8 bases. V gave up 3 bases and J gave up 0 bases; unmatched junction bases: 4. Germline-derived CDR1 and CDR2 are SGHRS and YFSETQ. The CDR3 sequence is 15 residues long. Here the CDR3 reads CASSWTGRMNTEAFF. The CDR3, as DNA: TGCGCCAGCAGCTGGACAGGGAGAATGAACACTGAAGCTTTCTTT.

This clone was counted between two and nine times. The rearrangement uses TRBV19 and TRBJ2-4; no firm D call. The V and J ends lost 5 bases and 0 bases respectively, with 14 bases between them. The germline CDR1 and CDR2 sequences are LNHDA and SQIVND (reference sequence). The length of the CDR3 is 16 residues. The CDR3 region has the DNA TGTGCCAGTAGTTTATCCTCGATTCTAGCCAAAAACATTCAGTACTTC. Its protein product is CASSLSSILAKNIQYF.

V is TRBV5-1 and J is TRBJ1-5; possibly TRBD1 for D (5 bases). The CDR3 loop spans 15 amino acids. Germline V CDR1 and CDR2: SGHRS, YFSETQ. The V end was cut by 0 bases, the J end by 6 bases, with 13 bases between. The CDR3 region is CASSLDGTGGQPQHF. CDR3 coding DNA: TGCGCCAGCAGCTTGGACGGAACAGGTGGTCAGCCCCAGCATTTT.

The chain joins TRBV5-5 to TRBJ1-1; the D is unclear. This CDR3 comprises 16 residues. Germline CDR1 reads SGHKS; CDR2 reads YYEKEE (reference sequence). V was pared by 0 bases and J by 4 bases, with 16 bases between. The CDR3 protein is CASSLDGPKSRTEAFF. The CDR3 bases are TGTGCCAGCAGCTTGGACGGGCCTAAAAGTCGCACTGAAGCTTTCTTT.

This clone was seen once. The J gene is TRBJ2-3, the V gene TRBV5-8, with TRBD2 matching over 7 bases. This CDR3 is 16 amino acids long. Looked up from germline, CDR1 is SGHTS and CDR2 is YDEGEE. V was pared by 4 bases and J by 0 bases, with 8 bases of the junction left unmatched. CDR3 amino acids: CASSPLGEGSTDTQYF. In DNA, the CDR3 is TGTGCCAGCAGCCCACTTGGGGAGGGGAGCACAGATACGCAGTATTTT.

The J gene is TRBJ1-4, the V gene TRBV7-6, with 8 nucleotides matching TRBD1. The CDR3 runs to 16 residues. The ends lost 5 bases at V and 4 bases at J; junction bases unmatched: 9. Germline CDR1 SGHVS, CDR2 FNYEAQ. Written as DNA, the CDR3 is TGTGCCAGCAGCCCCCGGACAGGGATTGGTAATGAAAAACTGTTTTTT. It translates to CASSPRTGIGNEKLFF.

This rearrangement joins TRBV15 to TRBJ2-5, with a tentative D call TRBD1 (5 bases). From germline, CDR1 is LNHNV and CDR2 YYDKDF (reference sequence). The CDR3 is 12 residues long. Deletions cut 6 bases from V and 4 bases from J, with 9 bases between. CDR3 in amino acids: CATSLTAETQYF. The CDR3 region has the DNA TGTGCCACCAGTCTGACAGCAGAGACCCAGTACTTC.

The V call is TRBV14, the J call TRBJ2-2; D may be TRBD1 (5 bases). Germline V lookup: CDR1 SGHDN, CDR2 FVKESK. The CDR3 is 16 residues long. The germline V and J ends were trimmed by 2 bases and 6 bases, with 16 bases remaining between them. The CDR3 bases are TGTGCCAGCAGCCAATGGAGCGCAGGGTACGCCGGGGAGCTGTTTTTT. It codes for CASSQWSAGYAGELFF.

The chain recombines TRBV5-5 with TRBJ2-7; 9 positions agree with TRBD2. The CDR3 is 17 residues long. V gave up 0 bases and J gave up 5 bases; unmatched junction bases: 12. Germline CDR1 is SGHKS and CDR2 is YYEKEE (reference sequence). This CDR3 reads CASSLDSGRAGENEQYF. The CDR3 DNA is TGTGCCAGCAGCTTGGATAGCGGGAGAGCCGGGGAAAACGAGCAGTACTTC.

CDR3 nucleotides: TGTGCCAGCAGAGCGCAGGCCTACAATGAGCAGTTCTTC. It yields the protein CASRAQAYNEQFF. The chain carries TRBV27 and TRBJ2-1, with no clear D. Trimming removed 6 bases at V and 2 bases at J, with 8 bases between. The CDR3 is 13 residues long. Germline values: CDR1 MNHEY, CDR2 SMNVEV (reference sequence).

The chain is built from TRBV6-4 and TRBJ2-5, with 8 positions matching TRBD2. The junction had 1 base not matched to a gene; V was cut back by 2 bases and J by 5 bases. This CDR3 is 13 amino acids long. Germline CDR1 reads MRHNA; CDR2 reads SNTAGT. Written as DNA, the CDR3 is TGTGCCAGCAGTGACCCGGGGGGGGAGACCCAGTACTTC. It translates to CASSDPGGETQYF.

This chain uses TRBV30 with TRBJ1-3; D not certain. The germline V gene has CDR1 GTSNPN and CDR2 SVGIG (reference sequence). The CDR3 spans 12 residues. V was trimmed by 0 bases and J by 9 bases, leaving 9 bases between them. The CDR3 bases are TGTGCCTGGAGTGTATCCGATCCCACCATATATTTT. Translation gives CAWSVSDPTIYF.